This record concerns one TCR beta chain sequence. This clone was counted a few times. No antigen is known for it. No base quality values were provided; no much bigger clone lies one nucleotide off. Library preparation was by the immunoSEQ multiplex PCR assay. TCRdb stores this immuneACCESS table with in-frame sequences only. Part of the clones is absent; in the studies checked, under half of the shortfall reflects unresolved V genes, and no reason is known for the rest. The sample table shows over 80,000 clones, and about 83% are seen once. 0.65% to 0.9% of the sample lies in the top ten. The sample comes from a study of radiotherapy plus CTLA-4 blockade in lung cancer (dated by TCRdb to the late 2010s). As for the study more broadly: Objective responses were observed in 18% of enrolled patients, and disease control was achieved in approximately 32%.

The study evaluated CTLA-4 blockade (ipilimumab) given together with focal radiation therapy in patients who had chemo-refractory metastatic non-small-cell lung cancer. Results the study describes overall, beyond this receptor: After treatment with radiotherapy and ipilimumab, TCR clones that originated in tumors expanded in peripheral blood. Early dynamic changes in blood T cell clones, together with increased serum interferon-beta after radiation, were reported as the strongest predictors of response.

CDR1 and CDR2, per the germline V gene, are KGHSH and LQKENI. Reading from cysteine to phenylalanine, the CDR3 counts 15 amino acids. Just CDR3 DNA is preserved here, 45 bases in frame from base 1. After removal of 3 bases from V and 3 bases from J, the junction retains 4 bases not matched to a gene. This clonotype originated in a human donor with non-small cell lung cancer who had stable disease on radiotherapy plus ipilimumab. The sequenced sample was peripheral blood, obtained from a patient treated with radiotherapy plus ipilimumab. The sequence links TRBV18 to TRBJ2-5; 10 bases in the junction line up with TRBD2. The encoded CDR3 is CASSPGLAVEETQYF. The sequenced DNA is TGTGCCAGCTCACCCGGACTAGCGGTAGAAGAGACCCAGTACTTC. The entire variable domain, with the stretches around the CDR3 drawn from the reference TRBV18 and TRBJ2-5 proteins, is NAGVMQNPRHLVRRRGQEARLRCSPMKGHSHVYWYRQLPEEGLKFMVYLQKENIIDESGMPKERFSAEFPKEGPSILRIQQVVRGDSAAYFCASSPGLAVEETQYFGPGTRLLVL.